The entry that follows covers one T cell receptor beta chain sequence. Its target is unknown. This entry is derived from a study of cytomegalovirus exposure and HLA in healthy donors. Findings of the study overall: Three chains tied to CMV proved CMV antigen-specific in vitro. By a later analysis, the bulk of CMV-associated TCR beta chains appeared HLA-restricted. Near-uniform donor sequencing depth was presumed by presence/absence analyses.

PCR primers comprised 60 Vbeta and 13 Jbeta primers. Original data processing: Roughly 10 million shared chains were among 65 million to 85 million unique TCR beta chains counted in a later analysis. Measured with immunoSEQ multiplex PCR; TCRdb has only the in-frame clones, and not every one. V and J calls and clone size follow that table, whereas D and trimming were derived from the DNA. This repertoire comprises just over 80,000 clones; its ten largest clones make up around 1.1%. The germline V gene encodes CDR1 DFQATT and CDR2 SNEGSKA (reference sequence). The CDR3 is 11 amino acids. V was clipped by 3 bases and J by 9 bases, with 9 bases between them.

The chain couples TRBV20-1 to TRBJ2-1; no clear D gene. Sequencing was performed on PBMCs. The receptor comes from a woman in her twenties or thirties in good health and CMV-seronegative. DNA of the CDR3: TGCAGTGCTAGGTTGGTCGGTGAGCAGTTCTTC. Its translation: CSARLVGEQFF.